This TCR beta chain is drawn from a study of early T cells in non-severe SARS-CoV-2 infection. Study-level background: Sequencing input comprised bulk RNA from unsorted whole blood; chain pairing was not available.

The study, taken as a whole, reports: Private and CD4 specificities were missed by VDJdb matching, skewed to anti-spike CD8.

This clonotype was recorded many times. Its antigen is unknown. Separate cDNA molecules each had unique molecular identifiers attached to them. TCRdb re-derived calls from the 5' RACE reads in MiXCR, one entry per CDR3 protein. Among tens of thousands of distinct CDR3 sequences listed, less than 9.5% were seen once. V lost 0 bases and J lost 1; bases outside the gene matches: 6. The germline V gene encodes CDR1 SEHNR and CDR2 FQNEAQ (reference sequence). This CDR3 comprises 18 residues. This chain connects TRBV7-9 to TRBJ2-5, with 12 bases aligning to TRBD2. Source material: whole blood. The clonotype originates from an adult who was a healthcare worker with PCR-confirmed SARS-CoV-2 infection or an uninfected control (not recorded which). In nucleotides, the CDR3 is TGTGCCAGCAGCTTAGCCGGACTAGCGGGACCAGTCCAAGAGACCCAGTACTTC. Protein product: CASSLAGLAGPVQETQYF.